The entry below gives a single T cell receptor beta chain sequence along with its context. What it binds is not known. A universal primer site was created by template switching, with the cDNA bearing unique molecular identifiers. TCRdb processed the 5' RACE reads anew with MiXCR; each CDR3 protein has one entry. This sample has 500,000 to 550,000 distinct CDR3 sequences, with about 20% found just once. The record originates from a study of identical twins. The CDR3 loop spans 14 amino acids. In germline, CDR1 is SGHVS, CDR2 FQNEAQ. V was pared by 1 base and J by 3 bases, with 10 bases between. Overall study findings and caveats: Alpha sequences out of frame and shared by twins had excess low generation probability.

This same sample was also taken into another study, of T cells expressing NK-cell markers. That report adds: A range of 1.0-7.0% of CD8+ T cells consisted of dominant NKG2C+ clonotypes in several donors.

The source of this sequence is a woman aged 18-29 years in good health. V is TRBV7-8 and J is TRBJ2-7; D is undetermined. The sample taken for sequencing was CD4+ T cells sorted from blood. The CDR3 spells CASSLGTQLYEQYF. In DNA, the CDR3 is TGTGCCAGCAGCTTAGGTACTCAACTCTACGAGCAGTACTTC.